The rows below give T cell receptor beta chains drawn from one sample of a study of technical replicates of blood from a handful of donors. Measured with immunoSEQ multiplex PCR; TCRdb has only the in-frame clones, and not every one. The sample has tens of thousands of clones, approximately 94% seen once; the top ten hold about 0.4%. Sequencing was carried out using T cells isolated from PBMCs. These receptor sequences come from a human donor in good health. CDR3s include the opening cysteine and the closing phenylalanine or tryptophan. Fields, in order: clone size, V gene, D gene, J gene, CDR3 protein, CDR3 DNA. D genes are given only for firm matches. Clone size is stated in some rows and not others, as once, few, many or a class when expanded.

clone size: -
V gene: TRBV30
D gene: -
J gene: TRBJ1-5
CDR3 protein: CAWSVLMPSPLHF
CDR3 DNA: TGTGCCTGGAGTGTACTTATGCCCAGCCCACTACATTTT

clone size: -
V gene: TRBV30
D gene: -
J gene: TRBJ2-5
CDR3 protein: CASSEGETQYF
CDR3 DNA: TGTGCCTCAAGCGAGGGCGAGACCCAGTACTTC

clone size: -
V gene: TRBV6-6
D gene: -
J gene: TRBJ2-5
CDR3 protein: CASSPPSSRMGETQYF
CDR3 DNA: TGTGCCAGCAGCCCCCCTAGCTCGAGAATGGGGGAGACCCAGTACTTC

clone size: -
V gene: TRBV5-5
D gene: -
J gene: TRBJ1-1
CDR3 protein: CASSLSQRNTEAFF
CDR3 DNA: TGTGCCAGCAGCCTGAGTCAGCGGAACACTGAAGCTTTCTTT

clone size: -
V gene: TRBV15
D gene: TRBD1
J gene: TRBJ1-1
CDR3 protein: CATSRNYLGQGNTEAFF
CDR3 DNA: TGTGCCACCAGCAGAAATTACTTGGGACAGGGGAACACTGAAGCTTTCTTT

clone size: -
V gene: TRBV7-6
D gene: -
J gene: TRBJ2-6
CDR3 protein: CASSSGSSGANVLTF
CDR3 DNA: TGTGCCAGCAGCTCGGGTAGCTCTGGGGCCAACGTCCTGACTTTC

clone size: -
V gene: TRBV2
D gene: TRBD2
J gene: TRBJ2-1
CDR3 protein: CASSLLAGGSGEQFF
CDR3 DNA: TGTGCCAGCAGCTTGCTAGCGGGAGGGTCTGGTGAGCAGTTCTTC

clone size: -
V gene: TRBV13
D gene: TRBD2
J gene: TRBJ2-2
CDR3 protein: CASSSLASSGRTGELFF
CDR3 DNA: TGTGCCAGCAGCTCCCTGGCATCTAGCGGGAGAACCGGGGAGCTGTTTTTT

clone size: -
V gene: TRBV7-2
D gene: -
J gene: TRBJ2-1
CDR3 protein: CASSPRDLLSYNEQFF
CDR3 DNA: TGTGCCAGCAGCCCCAGGGATCTCTTATCCTACAATGAGCAGTTCTTC

clone size: -
V gene: TRBV27
D gene: TRBD1
J gene: TRBJ2-7
CDR3 protein: CASTLGQGAVEQYF
CDR3 DNA: TGTGCCAGCACTCTAGGACAGGGGGCAGTCGAGCAGTACTTC

clone size: -
V gene: TRBV13
D gene: -
J gene: TRBJ1-1
CDR3 protein: CASSLPTPPGVAAFF
CDR3 DNA: TGTGCCAGCAGCTTGCCCACCCCACCCGGGGTGGCAGCTTTCTTT

clone size: -
V gene: TRBV13
D gene: TRBD2
J gene: TRBJ2-3
CDR3 protein: CASSLTPAGATDTQYF
CDR3 DNA: TGTGCCAGCAGCTTAACCCCAGCGGGGGCCACAGATACGCAGTATTTT

clone size: once
V gene: TRBV7-9
D gene: -
J gene: TRBJ2-5
CDR3 protein: CASSLVVLEDQETQYF
CDR3 DNA: TGTGCCAGCAGCTTAGTGGTTCTGGAGGACCAAGAGACCCAGTACTTC

clone size: -
V gene: TRBV4-2
D gene: -
J gene: TRBJ1-2
CDR3 protein: CASSQSRGNYGYTF
CDR3 DNA: TGTGCCAGCAGCCAATCGCGGGGAAACTATGGCTACACCTTC

clone size: -
V gene: TRBV6-1
D gene: TRBD2
J gene: TRBJ2-5
CDR3 protein: CASIAREREVETQYF
CDR3 DNA: TGTGCCAGCATCGCCCGCGAGCGGGAGGTGGAGACCCAGTACTTC

clone size: once
V gene: TRBV11-2
D gene: -
J gene: TRBJ2-2
CDR3 protein: CASSLRQNTGELFF
CDR3 DNA: TGTGCCAGCAGCCTCCGACAGAACACCGGGGAGCTGTTTTTT

clone size: -
V gene: TRBV4-1
D gene: TRBD2
J gene: TRBJ2-1
CDR3 protein: CASSQVDLGLAGGNEQFF
CDR3 DNA: TGCGCCAGCAGCCAAGTTGATTTAGGACTAGCGGGAGGTAATGAGCAGTTCTTC

clone size: -
V gene: TRBV27
D gene: TRBD1
J gene: TRBJ2-5
CDR3 protein: CASSLSGQGYDREETQYF
CDR3 DNA: TGTGCCAGCAGTTTATCGGGACAGGGCTATGATAGAGAAGAGACCCAGTACTTC

clone size: -
V gene: TRBV7-3
D gene: TRBD2
J gene: TRBJ2-1
CDR3 protein: CASSLSPNLAGGPNNEQFF
CDR3 DNA: TGTGCCAGCAGCTTAAGCCCAAACTTAGCGGGAGGGCCCAACAATGAGCAGTTCTTC

clone size: -
V gene: TRBV6-1
D gene: TRBD2
J gene: TRBJ2-3
CDR3 protein: CASSEKAGGPDTQYF
CDR3 DNA: TGTGCCAGCAGTGAAAAAGCGGGAGGGCCAGATACGCAGTATTTT

clone size: -
V gene: TRBV9
D gene: -
J gene: TRBJ1-1
CDR3 protein: CASSVRPGGGAGEAFF
CDR3 DNA: TGTGCCAGCAGCGTTCGCCCAGGCGGAGGGGCAGGTGAAGCTTTCTTT

clone size: -
V gene: TRBV2
D gene: TRBD1
J gene: TRBJ1-1
CDR3 protein: CASRDRWNTEAFF
CDR3 DNA: TGTGCCAGCAGGGACAGGTGGAACACTGAAGCTTTCTTT

clone size: few
V gene: TRBV19
D gene: -
J gene: TRBJ2-7
CDR3 protein: CASSIGRGGGQYDEQYF
CDR3 DNA: TGTGCCAGTAGTATCGGACGTGGGGGAGGCCAGTATGACGAGCAGTACTTC

clone size: once
V gene: TRBV13
D gene: TRBD1
J gene: TRBJ2-3
CDR3 protein: CASSTFRDSTDTQYF
CDR3 DNA: TGTGCCAGCAGCACTTTTCGGGACAGTACCGATACGCAGTATTTT

clone size: -
V gene: TRBV7-9
D gene: -
J gene: TRBJ1-1
CDR3 protein: CASSRQAESTEAFF
CDR3 DNA: TGTGCCAGCTCCCGACAGGCGGAGAGCACTGAAGCTTTCTTT

clone size: -
V gene: TRBV19
D gene: -
J gene: TRBJ1-2
CDR3 protein: CASSTGKRAYGYTF
CDR3 DNA: TGTGCCAGTAGTACAGGGAAAAGGGCCTATGGCTACACCTTC

clone size: -
V gene: TRBV6-4
D gene: TRBD1
J gene: TRBJ1-4
CDR3 protein: CASRTTPGQGALREKLFF
CDR3 DNA: TGTGCCAGCAGGACGACACCGGGACAGGGGGCGTTGCGGGAAAAACTGTTTTTT

clone size: -
V gene: TRBV29-1
D gene: -
J gene: TRBJ1-2
CDR3 protein: CSVEAGDSYGYTF
CDR3 DNA: TGCAGCGTTGAGGCAGGGGATAGCTATGGCTACACCTTC